This entry features one T cell receptor beta chain sequence. In the source study's methods: It was from reference gene primer amplification that nucleated cell counts were estimated. TCRdb keeps only in-frame clones here, not all; method: immunoSEQ multiplex PCR. V and J calls plus clone size are reproduced from that table; the DNA served to infer D and trimming. The sample contains 150,000 to 200,000 clones, roughly 75% of which appear only once. These data are taken from a study of blood T cell repertoires in COVID-19. For the study at large: Samples of COVID-19 (acute and convalescent) were obtained from the United States, Italy and Spain.

The sequenced sample consisted of peripheral blood. The TCR comes from a man aged 65-85 years with active or convalescent COVID-19.

CDR3 protein: CASSYGPPGAYEQYF. The CDR3 bases are TGTGCCAGCAGTTACGGACCCCCGGGAGCGTACGAGCAGTACTTC. This chain joins TRBV6-5 and TRBJ2-7; D may be TRBD2 (6 bases). In germline, CDR1 is MNHEY, CDR2 SVGAGI. V lost 2 bases and J 4 bases, leaving 15 bases between the germline ends. The CDR3 extends over 15 amino acids.